These T cell receptor beta chains were read from a single sample in a study of T cells expressing NK-cell markers. TCRdb reprocessed the 5' RACE reads and reports one entry per CDR3 protein, with no DNA. This repertoire includes roughly 350,000 distinct CDR3 sequences. Material: blood T cells: a sorted CD56 or NKG2C T cell subset, CD4+ or CD8+ T cells, or bulk PBMC T cells (not recorded which). These receptors were taken from a man aged 18 to 69 in good health. Each CDR3 is given with its conserved first and last residue.

v_gene	j_gene	CDR3aa
TRBV20-1	TRBJ2-1	CSAVHLPHNEQFF
TRBV6-1	TRBJ2-6	CASSEGVGANVLTF
TRBV12-3/TRBV12-4	TRBJ1-1	CASSSGPESGDTEAFF
TRBV6-1	TRBJ2-1	CASSGPGQVSYNEQFF
TRBV20-1	TRBJ1-2	CSARGWVSYQYGYTF
TRBV5-1	TRBJ2-7	CASSLFDSLTYEQYF
TRBV2	TRBJ1-2	CASSEDRPLGYTF
TRBV27	TRBJ1-1	CASSFAGGNYAATEAFF
TRBV7-2	TRBJ1-6	CASSLNSYNSPLHF
TRBV9	TRBJ2-5	CASSQGVGRGPQETQYF
TRBV12-3/TRBV12-4	TRBJ1-1	CASSFGGGSFF
TRBV6-2/TRBV6-3	TRBJ2-5	CASSYSILAGGPTSETQYF
TRBV7-8	TRBJ2-7	CASSFAGAILKSYEQYF
TRBV7-9	TRBJ2-1	CASSWGGPWLFF
TRBV5-1	TRBJ2-5	CASSLIGNRGETQYF
TRBV12-5	TRBJ2-2	CASGLVKAIRLASTGELFF
TRBV7-2	TRBJ2-2	CASSGAGWGRELFF
TRBV5-6	TRBJ1-2	CASSFRGADGYTF
TRBV30	TRBJ2-1	CAWGRGGISNEQFF
TRBV11-2	TRBJ2-3	CASSLRVAADTQYF
TRBV10-2	TRBJ1-2	CASTGGNSYGYTF
TRBV20-1	TRBJ2-7	CSARAGTEQYF
TRBV5-4	TRBJ1-1	CASTRDRGATEAFF
TRBV11-2	TRBJ2-3	CASSSSGGTSTDTQYF
TRBV10-3	TRBJ2-3	CAISSGGRDTQYF
TRBV5-1	TRBJ2-5	CASSGSLSPQETQYF
TRBV2	TRBJ1-2	CASSSTGGLYGYTF
TRBV6-1	TRBJ2-2	CASSRENSNTGELFF
TRBV29-1	TRBJ2-3	CSVVSQGSGDTQYF
TRBV20-1	TRBJ2-5	CSAPATFLETQYF
TRBV6-5	TRBJ2-7	CASSYQLGAGYEQYF
TRBV27	TRBJ2-2	CASSHLRKGFNTGELFF
TRBV20-1	TRBJ1-5	CSARTRLGNQPQHF
TRBV11-1	TRBJ2-7	CASSLETATTYEQYF
TRBV7-8	TRBJ2-7	CASSRVPRYYEQYF
TRBV5-6	TRBJ2-3	CASSLGFTGTDTQYF
TRBV6-1	TRBJ1-5	CASSNPGDGMSNQPQHF
TRBV7-9	TRBJ1-2	CASSAGVTGVEGYTF
TRBV12-3/TRBV12-4	TRBJ2-7	CASSFRSSGGYEQYF
TRBV20-1	TRBJ2-5	CSAGQAPGKTQYF
TRBV4-2	TRBJ1-2	CASSQETGASRGYTF
TRBV20-1	TRBJ2-3	CSARRGADATDTQYF
TRBV10-3	TRBJ2-7	CAISSPGQGFNEQYF
TRBV20-1	TRBJ2-3	CSASRPFGTDTQYF
TRBV12-3/TRBV12-4	TRBJ2-2	CASSLGRGRELFF
TRBV5-1	TRBJ2-5	CASSEFKGAGTEETQYF
TRBV5-1	TRBJ1-1	CASSVYSLGVTGGNTEAFF
TRBV5-6	TRBJ2-1	CASSWTLYNEQFF
TRBV7-9	TRBJ2-3	CASSLASGNADTQYF
TRBV14	TRBJ2-5	CASSQSVWDFQETQYF
TRBV7-8	TRBJ2-1	CASSRSNGIQNNEQFF
TRBV29-1	TRBJ2-3	CSAVPGLAGGRTDTQYF
TRBV6-4	TRBJ2-3	CASSANGGTQYF
TRBV7-6	TRBJ2-1	CASSTQAYNEQFF
TRBV5-4	TRBJ2-5	CASRRGGGETQYF